The 12 T cell receptor beta chains reported below all come from one sample, sequenced in a study of T cell responses to AZD1222 COVID-19 vaccine. Assay used: immunoSEQ multiplex PCR; TCRdb lists only in-frame clones, some missing. The data hold more than 100,000 clones, with roughly nine tenths observed a single time. This specimen was peripheral blood, taken on day 0 of AZD1222 vaccination. The receptors stem from an adult in good health.

The genes are TRBV30 and TRBJ1-1; D is undetermined. Germline V gene sequence: CDR1 GTSNPN, CDR2 SVGIG (reference sequence). V was pared by 2 bases and J by 6 bases, with 10 bases between. CDR3 length: 12 amino acids. Here the CDR3 reads CAWSSVTPEAFF. The DNA of the CDR3 is TGTGCCTGGAGTTCGGTAACCCCTGAAGCTTTCTTT.

This rearrangement joins TRBV19 to TRBJ1-1, with D unclear. The V gene's germline CDR1 is LNHDA and CDR2 SQIVND (reference sequence). This CDR3 comprises 17 residues. V was pared by 4 bases and J by 1 base, with 19 bases between. For the CDR3, the DNA is TGTGCCAGTAGTACAAACCGGGCAGGCTTTGGGAACACTGAAGCTTTCTTT. Its translation: CASSTNRAGFGNTEAFF.

The CDR3 protein is CASSSFEGAGELFF. The CDR3 coding sequence is TGTGCCAGCAGCAGCTTTGAAGGGGCCGGGGAGCTGTTTTTT. The rearrangement links TRBV7-6 to TRBJ2-2; possibly TRBD1 for D (5 bases). The length of the CDR3 is 14 residues. Germline CDR1 SGHVS, CDR2 FNYEAQ. V was cut by 5 bases and J by 6 bases, with 13 bases left in between.

The count of this clone is one. The V and J genes are TRBV11-3 and TRBJ2-1, with D possibly being TRBD1 (5 bases). The CDR3 contains 11 residues. V lost 5 bases and J lost 12, with 11 bases in between. Germline CDR1 and CDR2: SGHNT and YENEEA. The DNA of the CDR3 is TGTGCCAGCAGCCCCCGTCAGGGGCAGTTCTTC. Residues: CASSPRQGQFF.

This chain joins TRBV18 and TRBJ2-3; 11 positions match TRBD2. Germline V gene sequence: CDR1 KGHSH, CDR2 LQKENI. The CDR3 spans 14 residues. V was clipped by 4 bases and J by 5 bases; unmatched bases: 2. In DNA form, the CDR3 reads TGTGCCAGCTCACTCACTAGCGGGGGAGATACGCAGTATTTT. Its translation is CASSLTSGGDTQYF.

In regard to this clone: This CDR3 is also generated by other DNA sequences in the sample. The chain combines TRBV18 with TRBJ1-3, with 7 nucleotides matching TRBD1. Per germline, CDR1 KGHSH and CDR2 LQKENI. The CDR3 totals 16 residues. Trimming at V came to 3 bases and at J to 0 bases, leaving 5 bases not matched to a gene. The CDR3 DNA is TGTGCCAGCTCACCGGGAGGGGGCAACTCTGGAAACACCATATATTTT. Its protein product is CASSPGGGNSGNTIYF.

The rearrangement uses TRBV2 and TRBJ1-4; D remains ambiguous. Germline V gene lookup returns CDR1 SNHLY and CDR2 FYNNEI. Trimming removed 10 bases at V and 10 bases at J, with 19 bases between. The CDR3 extends over 13 amino acids. The CDR3 coding sequence is TGTGCCACAGAGGAGATTCCCAACGGAAAACTGTTTTTT. Translation gives CATEEIPNGKLFF.

The genes are TRBV5-6 and TRBJ1-5; D gene uncertain. Trimming left V 1 base short and J 0 bases short, with 5 bases between. This CDR3 is 14 amino acids long. Germline V gives CDR1 SGHDT, CDR2 YYEEEE. The CDR3 DNA reads as TGTGCCAGCAGCTTGCAGGATAGCAATCAGCCCCAGCATTTT. Translating gives CASSLQDSNQPQHF.

V gene TRBV24-1 combines with J gene TRBJ2-3, with 9 bases fitting TRBD2. This CDR3 spans 14 amino acids. Trimming took 5 bases from V and 1 from J; bases not matched to a gene: 0. The germline V gene has CDR1 KGHDR and CDR2 SFDVKD. The CDR3: CATSGTSGTDTQYF. CDR3 in DNA: TGTGCCACCAGTGGGACTAGCGGCACAGATACGCAGTATTTT.

The chain links TRBV18 to TRBJ2-2; 7 bases line up with TRBD2. This CDR3 is 16 amino acids long. CDR1 is KGHSH and CDR2 is LQKENI in the germline V gene. With 0 bases clipped from V and 3 bases from J, the junction kept 4 bases outside the gene matches. The CDR3 reads CASSPPAGRDTGELFF. For the CDR3, the DNA is TGTGCCAGCTCACCACCGGCGGGGAGGGACACCGGGGAGCTGTTTTTT.

The chain employs TRBV5-1 and TRBJ2-1, with no clear D. This CDR3 spans 17 amino acids. Deletions cut 0 bases from V and 2 bases from J, with 15 bases between. Germline V lookup: CDR1 SGHRS, CDR2 YFSETQ. The chain's CDR3 is CASSLEPALVPYNEQFF. As DNA, the CDR3 is TGCGCCAGCAGCTTGGAACCCGCGCTAGTGCCCTACAATGAGCAGTTCTTC.

The chain has TRBV15 and TRBJ2-5, with no clear D. Trimming took 0 bases from V and 2 from J, leaving 7 bases between them. The CDR3 sequence is 14 residues long. CDR1 and CDR2 from the germline V gene are LNHNV and YYDKDF (reference sequence). The CDR3 loop reads CATSREARQETQYF. The CDR3 coding sequence is TGTGCCACCAGCAGAGAAGCGCGACAAGAGACCCAGTACTTC.